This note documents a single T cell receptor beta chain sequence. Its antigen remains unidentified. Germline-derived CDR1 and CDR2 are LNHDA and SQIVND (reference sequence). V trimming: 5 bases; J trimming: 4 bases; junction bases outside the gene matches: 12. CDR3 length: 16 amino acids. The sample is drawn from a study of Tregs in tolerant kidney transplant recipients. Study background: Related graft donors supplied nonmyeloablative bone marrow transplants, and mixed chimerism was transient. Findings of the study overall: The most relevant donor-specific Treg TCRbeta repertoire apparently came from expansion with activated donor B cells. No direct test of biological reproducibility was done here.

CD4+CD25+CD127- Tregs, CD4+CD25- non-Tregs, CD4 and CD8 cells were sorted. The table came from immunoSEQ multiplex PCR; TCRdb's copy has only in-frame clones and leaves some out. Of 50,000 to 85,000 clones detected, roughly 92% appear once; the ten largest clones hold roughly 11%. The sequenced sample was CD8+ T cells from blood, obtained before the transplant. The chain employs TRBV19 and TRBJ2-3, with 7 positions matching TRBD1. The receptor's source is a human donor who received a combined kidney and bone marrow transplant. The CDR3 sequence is CASSSVTGWGSDTQYF. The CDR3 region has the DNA TGTGCCAGTAGTTCCGTGACAGGGTGGGGTTCAGATACGCAGTATTTT.